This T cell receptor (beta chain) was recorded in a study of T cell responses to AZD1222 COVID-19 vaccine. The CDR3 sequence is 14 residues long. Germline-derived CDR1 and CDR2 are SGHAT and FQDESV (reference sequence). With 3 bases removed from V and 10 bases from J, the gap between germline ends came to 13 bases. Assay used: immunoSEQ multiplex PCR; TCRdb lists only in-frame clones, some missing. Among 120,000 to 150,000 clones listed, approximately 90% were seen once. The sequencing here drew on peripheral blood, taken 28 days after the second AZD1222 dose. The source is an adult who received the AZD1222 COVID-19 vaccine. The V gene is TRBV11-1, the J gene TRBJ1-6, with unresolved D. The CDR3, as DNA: TGTGCCAGCAGCTTCGGACTCTCCGGGTCACCCCTCCACTTT. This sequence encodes CASSFGLSGSPLHF.